The source of this T cell receptor (beta chain) is a study of T cells in Graves' hyperthyroidism and ophthalmopathy. This clonotype showed up many times. The source material, RNA transcripts, was used to amplify TCR beta CDR3 regions. Researchers ran a first-round RT-PCR on the TCR CDR3 using the HTBI primer set. TCRdb re-derived calls from the multiplex PCR reads in MiXCR, one entry per CDR3 protein. The table lists 190,000 or so distinct CDR3 sequences, around 20% of them singletons. Each diagnosis drew on symptoms, thyroxine, TRAb, thyroid ultrasound and orbital computed tomography findings. Isolation of PBMCs was performed on 8 to 10 ml fresh peripheral blood. The source material was blood. The source of this sequence is a middle-aged man with Graves' hyperthyroidism.

The CDR3 nucleotides read TGTGCCAGCAGTCTAACGGCGGGGGCGGGGGCCGGGGAGCTGTTTTTT. It encodes CASSLTAGAGAGELFF. The V call is TRBV7-2, the J call TRBJ2-2; possibly TRBD2 for D (7 bases). The V and J ends lost 6 bases and 6 bases respectively, with 20 bases between them. Germline CDR1 reads SGHTA; CDR2 reads FQGNSA. The CDR3 length is 16 residues.